Listed below are T cell receptor beta chains from one sample, sequenced in a study of control samples from healthy donors and cancer patients. Only in-frame clones appear in the TCRdb table, and some are missing; sequencing was by immunoSEQ multiplex PCR. The table shows approximately 100,000 clones, with around nine tenths occurring only once. Sequencing used blood. Every receptor here comes from a human donor in good health. The donor label of this sample is uncertain. The CDR3 runs from the conserved cysteine through the conserved F or W.

j_call v_call cdr3_aa
TRBJ1-1 TRBV12-3/TRBV12-4 CASSMVGGTEAFF
TRBJ1-2 TRBV27 CASSGGQHYGYTF
TRBJ2-3 TRBV10-3 CAIVSGGDGTDTQYF
TRBJ1-1 TRBV3-1/TRBV3-2 CASSQRTGRSNTEAFF
TRBJ1-5 TRBV28 CASSLQGPGENQPQHF
TRBJ2-1 TRBV5-1 CASRWADNEQFF
TRBJ1-2 TRBV20-1 CSARVDYGYTF
TRBJ1-1 TRBV10-1 CASSAGSGKTEAFF
TRBJ2-3 TRBV6-5 CASSYRFLRGGDTQYF
TRBJ1-1 TRBV10-3 CAISLKFNTEAFF
TRBJ1-6 TRBV2 CASSRGTGGNNSPLHF
TRBJ1-5 TRBV19 CASSIGATNSNQPQHF
TRBJ1-6 TRBV9 CAGSTGQVNSPLHF
TRBJ1-6 TRBV5-5 CASSLRVGDSPLHF
TRBJ2-7 TRBV30 CAWSFQYEQYF
TRBJ2-2 TRBV28 CASSPWTGSNTGELFF
TRBJ1-2 TRBV6-5 CASSYYSRGEYGYTF
TRBJ1-4 TRBV9 CASSAQATNEKLFF
TRBJ1-5 TRBV7-9 CASSLMGSNQPQHF
TRBJ1-1 TRBV14 CASSQVWATEAFF
TRBJ2-7 TRBV18 CASSPVLDHEQYF
TRBJ2-3 TRBV9 CASSVAGVRGRLTDTQYF
TRBJ2-7 TRBV19 CASSSPGSYEQYF
TRBJ2-2 TRBV6-4 CASSGTSGSIGELFF
TRBJ1-2 TRBV7-2 CASSSPVSPPRGYTF
TRBJ2-6 TRBV25-1 CASSADSGANVLTF
TRBJ2-1 TRBV13 CASSSGGNIHEQFF
TRBJ1-4 TRBV5-4 CASSLRLQGATTNEKLFF
TRBJ2-1 TRBV24-1 CATSPQGYEQFF
TRBJ2-3 TRBV28 CASSNRGTDTQYF
TRBJ2-2 TRBV12-3/TRBV12-4 CASSLNPTGELFF
TRBJ1-6 TRBV19 CASSIPGEISPLHF
TRBJ1-2 TRBV2 CASTAPPTGRDRGRRYGYTF
TRBJ2-3 TRBV6-5 CASHRTGLTDTQYF
TRBJ2-6 TRBV4-3 CASSQDYSGANVLTF
TRBJ1-2 TRBV6-4 CASRTGTGGYTF
TRBJ2-3 TRBV3-1/TRBV3-2 CASRHSGGATDTQYF
TRBJ1-5 TRBV18 CASSPPSGKTYQPQHF
TRBJ2-5 TRBV7-8 CASSLVGPGQGATTQYF
TRBJ2-1 TRBV30 CAWSRGVSSNEQFF
TRBJ1-3 TRBV24-1 CATSDPGSGNTIYF
TRBJ1-2 TRBV19 CASSMKTGLGYTF
TRBJ2-3 TRBV27 CASSSPSLKGQGLRDTQYF
TRBJ1-3 TRBV25-1 CASSGKIQGSSGNTIYF
TRBJ1-2 TRBV3-1/TRBV3-2 CASSQSLANYGYTF
TRBJ1-2 TRBV30 CAWSGGYGYTF
TRBJ1-2 TRBV6-5 CASRGLTGFYGYTF
TRBJ2-3 TRBV7-2 CASSLFGSYTDTQYF
TRBJ1-5 TRBV28 CASSLGGQYQPQHF
TRBJ1-6 TRBV7-2 CASSLGVDSPLHF
TRBJ1-2 TRBV18 CASSPPGGAVYTF
TRBJ2-5 TRBV5-1 CASSLEGQGGAETQYF
TRBJ1-1 TRBV3-1/TRBV3-2 CASSQDFGTEAFF
TRBJ2-6 TRBV19 CATKSGGIRSGANVLTF
TRBJ1-4 TRBV5-5 CASSTIRDSNEKLFF